The present TCR beta chain was sequenced within a study of Graves' ophthalmopathy and Graves' hyperthyroidism. Whole-study results and caveats: Blood samples also showed most expanded thyroid clonotypes exceeding 0.001 frequency. Ophthalmopathy progression cases were predicted by the model with approximately 66% sensitivity and roughly 72% specificity.

The sequenced template was RNA, covering the TCR beta CDR3 region. Second-round multiplex PCR followed a first-round RT-PCR using HTBI primers. Using its own MiXCR run on the multiplex PCR reads, TCRdb lists one record per CDR3 protein. Here the sample spans under 350,000 distinct CDR3 sequences, about a sixth being singletons. CDR3 length: 13 amino acids. Unmatched junction bases numbered 3, after V lost 1 base and J lost 4 bases. Germline CDR1 SQVTM, CDR2 ANQGSEA. This clonotype was observed many times. Its antigen is as yet unknown. Clinicians diagnosed using symptoms, serum thyroxine, TRAb, thyroid ultrasound and orbital computed tomography.

The clonotype was recovered from an adult man with Graves' ophthalmopathy. The V and J genes are TRBV29-1 and TRBJ2-7, with 8 nucleotides matching TRBD2. Source material: peripheral blood. The CDR3 DNA reads TGCAGCGTTGAAGCGGGGGGGGTTTACGAGCAGTACTTC. This sequence encodes CSVEAGGVYEQYF.